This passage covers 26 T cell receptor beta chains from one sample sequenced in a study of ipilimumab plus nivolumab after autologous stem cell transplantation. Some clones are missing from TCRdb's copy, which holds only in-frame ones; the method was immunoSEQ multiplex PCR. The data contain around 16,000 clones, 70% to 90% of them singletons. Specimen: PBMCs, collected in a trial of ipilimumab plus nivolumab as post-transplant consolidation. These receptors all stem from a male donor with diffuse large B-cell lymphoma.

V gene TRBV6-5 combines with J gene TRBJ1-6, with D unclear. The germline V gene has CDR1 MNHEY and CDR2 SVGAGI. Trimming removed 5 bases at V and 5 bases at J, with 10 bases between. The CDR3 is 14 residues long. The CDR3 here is CASSRGYDNSPLHF. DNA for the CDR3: TGTGCCAGCAGTCGGGGATATGATAATTCACCCCTCCACTTT.

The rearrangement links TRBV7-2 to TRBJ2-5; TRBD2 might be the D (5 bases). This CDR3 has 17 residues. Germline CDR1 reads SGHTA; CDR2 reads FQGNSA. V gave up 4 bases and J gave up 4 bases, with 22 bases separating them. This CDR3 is CASSSDRRWTGLETQYF. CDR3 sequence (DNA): TGTGCCAGCAGCTCTGATAGGCGGTGGACTGGTTTAGAGACCCAGTACTTC.

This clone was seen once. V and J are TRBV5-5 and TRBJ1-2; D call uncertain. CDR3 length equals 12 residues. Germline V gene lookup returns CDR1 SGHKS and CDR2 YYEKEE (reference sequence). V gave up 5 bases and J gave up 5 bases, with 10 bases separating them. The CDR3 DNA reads TGTGCCAGCAGTTTTGGTTTGTATGGCTACACCTTC. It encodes CASSFGLYGYTF. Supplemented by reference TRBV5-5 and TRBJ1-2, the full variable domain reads DAGVTQSPTHLIKTRGQQVTLRCSPISGHKSVSWYQQVLGQGPQFIFQYYEKEERGRGNFPDRFSARQFPNYSSELNVNALLLGDSALYLCASSFGLYGYTFGSGTRLTVV.

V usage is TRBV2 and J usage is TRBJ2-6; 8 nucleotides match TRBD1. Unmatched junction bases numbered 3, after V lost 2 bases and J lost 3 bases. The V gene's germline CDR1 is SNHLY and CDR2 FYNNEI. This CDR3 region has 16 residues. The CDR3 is CASSETGGLGANVLTF. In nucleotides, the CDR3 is TGTGCCAGCAGTGAAACAGGGGGGCTTGGGGCCAACGTCCTGACTTTC.

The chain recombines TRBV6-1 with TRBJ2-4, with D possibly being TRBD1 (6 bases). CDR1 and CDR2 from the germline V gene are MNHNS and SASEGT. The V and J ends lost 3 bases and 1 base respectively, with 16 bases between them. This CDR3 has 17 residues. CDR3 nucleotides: TGTGCCAGCAGTGAGGAATACAGACAGGCGGCCAAAAACATTCAGTACTTC. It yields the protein CASSEEYRQAAKNIQYF.

The CDR3 region has the DNA TGTGCCAGCAGCCCGAGCGGGGGGGAGACCCAGTACTTC. This codes for CASSPSGGETQYF. The chain employs TRBV7-2 and TRBJ2-5; 9 bases are shared with TRBD2. Germline V gene sequence: CDR1 SGHTA, CDR2 FQGNSA. Unmatched junction bases numbered 3, after V lost 5 bases and J lost 5 bases. The CDR3 has 13 residues.

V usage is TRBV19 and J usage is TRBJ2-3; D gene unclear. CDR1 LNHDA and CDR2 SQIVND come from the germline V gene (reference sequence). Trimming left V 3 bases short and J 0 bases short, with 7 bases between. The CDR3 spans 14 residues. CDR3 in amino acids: CASSIMGSTDTQYF. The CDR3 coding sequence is TGTGCCAGTAGTATTATGGGGAGCACAGATACGCAGTATTTT.

CDR3 protein: CASSEMRDRAFGTQYF. In DNA form, the CDR3 reads TGCGCCAGCAGTGAGATGCGGGACAGGGCGTTCGGGACCCAGTACTTC. The V and J genes are TRBV10-2 and TRBJ2-5, with 9 bases fitting TRBD1. The junction had 11 bases not matched to a gene; V was cut back by 2 bases and J by 7 bases. CDR3 size: 16 residues. Germline lookup yields CDR1 WSHSY and CDR2 SAAADI.

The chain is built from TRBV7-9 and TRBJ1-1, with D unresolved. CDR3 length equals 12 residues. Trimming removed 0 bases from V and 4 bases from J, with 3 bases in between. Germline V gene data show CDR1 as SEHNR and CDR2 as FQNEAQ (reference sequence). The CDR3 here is CASSLASTEAFF. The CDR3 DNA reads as TGTGCCAGCAGCTTAGCCAGCACTGAAGCTTTCTTT.

The CDR3 is CASSLGSSSGAQFFYEQYF. CDR3 nucleotides: TGTGCCAGCAGCTTAGGGTCGTCTAGCGGGGCGCAATTTTTCTACGAGCAGTACTTC. V and J are TRBV7-9 and TRBJ2-7, with 9 bases matching TRBD2. The CDR3 covers 19 residues. The germline CDR1 and CDR2 sequences are SEHNR and FQNEAQ (reference sequence). The ends lost 1 base at V and 3 bases at J; junction bases unmatched: 16.

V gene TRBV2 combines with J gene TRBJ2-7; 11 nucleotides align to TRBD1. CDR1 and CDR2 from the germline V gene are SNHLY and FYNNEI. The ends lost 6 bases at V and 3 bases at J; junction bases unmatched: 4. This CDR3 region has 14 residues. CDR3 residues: CASRDGTGGYEQYF. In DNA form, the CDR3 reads TGTGCCAGCAGGGACGGGACAGGGGGCTACGAGCAGTACTTC.

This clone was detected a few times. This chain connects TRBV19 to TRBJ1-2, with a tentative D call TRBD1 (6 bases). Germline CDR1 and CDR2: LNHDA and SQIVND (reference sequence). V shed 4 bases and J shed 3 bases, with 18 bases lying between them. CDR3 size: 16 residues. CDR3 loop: CASSTESGGKDYGYTF. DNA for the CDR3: TGTGCCAGTAGTACCGAGTCGGGGGGCAAGGACTATGGCTACACCTTC.

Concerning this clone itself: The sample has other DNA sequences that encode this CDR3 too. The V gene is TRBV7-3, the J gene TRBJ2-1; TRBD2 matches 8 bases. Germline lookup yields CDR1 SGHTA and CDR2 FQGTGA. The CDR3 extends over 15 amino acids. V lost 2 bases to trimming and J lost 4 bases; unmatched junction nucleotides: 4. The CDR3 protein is CASSLSAGGYNEQFF. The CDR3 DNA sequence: TGTGCCAGCAGCTTATCGGCGGGGGGTTACAATGAGCAGTTCTTC.

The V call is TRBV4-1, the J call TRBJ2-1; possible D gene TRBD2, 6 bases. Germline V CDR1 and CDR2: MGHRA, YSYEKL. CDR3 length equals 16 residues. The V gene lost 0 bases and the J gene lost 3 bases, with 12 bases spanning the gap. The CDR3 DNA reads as TGCGCCAGCAGCCAAGAAAGCGGGCTAGTCTACAATGAGCAGTTCTTC. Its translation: CASSQESGLVYNEQFF.

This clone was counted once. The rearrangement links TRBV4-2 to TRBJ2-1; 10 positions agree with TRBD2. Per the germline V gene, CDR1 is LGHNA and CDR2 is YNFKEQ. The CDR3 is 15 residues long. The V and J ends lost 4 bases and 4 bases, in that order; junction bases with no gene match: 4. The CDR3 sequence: CASSPWTSGYNEQFF. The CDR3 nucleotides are TGTGCCAGCAGCCCCTGGACTAGCGGATACAATGAGCAGTTCTTC.

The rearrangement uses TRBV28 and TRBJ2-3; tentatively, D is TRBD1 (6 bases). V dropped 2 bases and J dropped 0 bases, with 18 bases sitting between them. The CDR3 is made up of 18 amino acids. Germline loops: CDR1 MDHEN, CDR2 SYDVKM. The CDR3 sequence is CASSLGQGLGGSTDTQYF. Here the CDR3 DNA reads TGTGCCAGCAGTTTAGGGCAGGGGCTTGGGGGTAGCACAGATACGCAGTATTTT.

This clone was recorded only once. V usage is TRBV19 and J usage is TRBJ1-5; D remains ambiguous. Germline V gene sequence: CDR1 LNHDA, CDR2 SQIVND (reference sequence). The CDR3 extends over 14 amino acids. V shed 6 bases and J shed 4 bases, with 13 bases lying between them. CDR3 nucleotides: TGTGCCAGTAGGGGAGGTCAGAGTAATCAGCCCCAGCATTTT. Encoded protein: CASRGGQSNQPQHF.

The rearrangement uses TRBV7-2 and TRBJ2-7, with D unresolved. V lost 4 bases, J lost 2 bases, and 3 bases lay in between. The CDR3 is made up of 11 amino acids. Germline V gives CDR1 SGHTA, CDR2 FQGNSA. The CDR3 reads CASSWAYEQYF. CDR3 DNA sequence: TGTGCCAGCAGCTGGGCCTACGAGCAGTACTTC.

CDR3 loop: CASSKGSSNEQYF. CDR3 coding DNA: TGTGCCAGCAGCAAGGGGTCTAGCAACGAGCAGTACTTC. This sequence joins TRBV5-4 and TRBJ2-7; D is perhaps TRBD1 or TRBD2 (5 bases each). Trimming removed 4 bases at V and 5 bases at J, with 13 bases between. The germline V gene has CDR1 SGHNT and CDR2 YYREEE (reference sequence). The CDR3 is 13 amino acids.

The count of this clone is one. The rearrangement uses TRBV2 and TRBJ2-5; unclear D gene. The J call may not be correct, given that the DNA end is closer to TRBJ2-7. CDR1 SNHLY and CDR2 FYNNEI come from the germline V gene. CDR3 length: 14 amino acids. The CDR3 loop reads CASSEGVFEYEQYF. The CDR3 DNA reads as TGTGCCAGCAGTGAAGGGGTATTTGAATACGAGCAGTACTTC.

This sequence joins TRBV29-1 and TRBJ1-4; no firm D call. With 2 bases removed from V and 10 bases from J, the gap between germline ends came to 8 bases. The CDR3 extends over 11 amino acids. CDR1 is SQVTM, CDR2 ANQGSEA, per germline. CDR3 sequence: CSVETELKLFF. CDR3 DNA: TGCAGCGTTGAAACCGAGCTAAAACTGTTTTTT.

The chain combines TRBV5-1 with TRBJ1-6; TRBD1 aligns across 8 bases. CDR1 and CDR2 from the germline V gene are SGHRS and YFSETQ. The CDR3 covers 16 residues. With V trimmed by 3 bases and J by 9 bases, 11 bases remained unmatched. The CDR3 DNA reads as TGCGCCAGCAGCTCCCCAGGGGGCGAAGGTGGTTCACCCCTCCACTTT. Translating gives CASSSPGGEGGSPLHF.

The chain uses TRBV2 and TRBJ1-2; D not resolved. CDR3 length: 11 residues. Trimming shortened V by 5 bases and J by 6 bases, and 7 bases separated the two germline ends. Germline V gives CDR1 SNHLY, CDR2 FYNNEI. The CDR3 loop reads CASSMENGYTF. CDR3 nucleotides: TGTGCCAGCAGTATGGAGAATGGCTACACCTTC.

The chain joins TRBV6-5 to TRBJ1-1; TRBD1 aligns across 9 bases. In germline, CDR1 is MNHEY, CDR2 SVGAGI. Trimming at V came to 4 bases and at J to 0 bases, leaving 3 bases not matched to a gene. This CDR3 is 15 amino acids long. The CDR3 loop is CASSLQGAVNTEAFF. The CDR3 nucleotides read TGTGCCAGCAGTTTACAGGGGGCTGTGAACACTGAAGCTTTCTTT.

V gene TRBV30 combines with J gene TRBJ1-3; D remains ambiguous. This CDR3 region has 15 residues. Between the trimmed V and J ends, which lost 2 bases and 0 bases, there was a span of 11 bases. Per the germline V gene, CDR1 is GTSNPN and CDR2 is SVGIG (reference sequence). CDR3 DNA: TGTGCCTGGAGTCCGCACGGAACCTCTGGAAACACCATATATTTT. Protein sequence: CAWSPHGTSGNTIYF.

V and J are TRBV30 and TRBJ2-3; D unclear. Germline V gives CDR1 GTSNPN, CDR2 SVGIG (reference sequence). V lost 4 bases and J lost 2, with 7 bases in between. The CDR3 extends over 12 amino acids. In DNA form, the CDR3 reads TGTGCCTGGAACGTTAACACAGATACGCAGTATTTT. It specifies CAWNVNTDTQYF.